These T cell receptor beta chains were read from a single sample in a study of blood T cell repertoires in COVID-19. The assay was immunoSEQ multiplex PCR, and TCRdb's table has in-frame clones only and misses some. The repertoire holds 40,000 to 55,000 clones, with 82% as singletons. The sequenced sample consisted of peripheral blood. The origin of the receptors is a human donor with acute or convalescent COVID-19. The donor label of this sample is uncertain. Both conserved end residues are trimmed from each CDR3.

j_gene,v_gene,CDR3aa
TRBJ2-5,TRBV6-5,ASSYGPSGSGTQY
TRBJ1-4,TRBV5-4,ASSSNRGLNEKLF
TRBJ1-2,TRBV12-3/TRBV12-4,ASRGRGYGYT
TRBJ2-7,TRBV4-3,ASSLGAGAPSYEQY
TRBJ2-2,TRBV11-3,ASSLRTGANTGELF
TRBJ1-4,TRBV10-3,AISALQGTNEKLF
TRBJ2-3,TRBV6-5,ATASDTSTDTQY
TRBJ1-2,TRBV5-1,ASSDGQRNLNYGYT
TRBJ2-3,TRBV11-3,ASSFGTSTDTQY
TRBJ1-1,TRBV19,ASSIQGPTEAF
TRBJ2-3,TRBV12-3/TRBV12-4,ASTTLGLPTQY
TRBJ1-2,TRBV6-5,ASRATGPRGGYT
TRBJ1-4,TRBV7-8,ASSSNPGTTNEKLF
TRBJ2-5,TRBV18,ASSPSPSQETQY
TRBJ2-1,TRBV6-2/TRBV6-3,ASSQIPRTSGDNEQF
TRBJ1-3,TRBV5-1,ASSSTGTGVGNTIY
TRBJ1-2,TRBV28,VSKEDRGLGGYT
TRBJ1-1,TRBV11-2,ASAGHHEAF
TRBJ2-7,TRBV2,ASSGQGSFREQY
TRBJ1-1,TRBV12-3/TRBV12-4,ASSLRQHTEAF
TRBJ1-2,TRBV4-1,ASSQDRERPFFGYT
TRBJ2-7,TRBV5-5,ASSLDYGQY
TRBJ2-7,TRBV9,ASSVDGGGEQY
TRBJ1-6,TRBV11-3,ASSLQQAAGSPLH
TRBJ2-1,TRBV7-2,ASNPGRGNNEQF